A single sample is the source of the 25 T cell receptor beta chains below, sequenced in a study of T-cell reconstitution after alpha-beta-depleted transplantation in children. Unique molecular identifiers were used in preparing the TCRbeta library. Each CDR3 protein gets one entry after TCRdb re-called the PCR reads with MiXCR. The sample has about 590,000 distinct CDR3 sequences, over 10% seen once. Sequencing was performed on PBMCs, mostly from graft donor cells, taken 360 days after TCRalphabeta/CD19-depleted stem cell transplant. These receptors all come from a male patient younger than 18 who had a stem cell transplant for acute myeloid leukemia, so the T cells may come from the graft donor.

There are a few counts of this clonotype. The CDR3 does not close with the conserved phenylalanine or tryptophan, likely indicating a read error. This chain links TRBV29-1 with TRBJ2-7; D is ambiguous. CDR1 and CDR2 from the germline V gene are SQVTM and ANQGSEA. The CDR3 sequence is 12 residues long. The V end lost 4 bases, the J end lost 0 bases, and 7 bases lay between the germline ends. CDR3 loop: CSVGGSSYEQYC. CDR3 nucleotides: TGCAGCGTTGGAGGTTCCTCCTACGAGCAGTACTGC.

As regards this clonotype: At one boundary the junction diverges from the germline segment, which might be a read error. This chain joins TRBV20-1 and TRBJ1-6, with D unclear. Germline CDR1 DFQATT, CDR2 SNEGSKA (reference sequence). The CDR3 contains 13 residues. CDR3 protein: CSASVSNDSPLHF. The CDR3 DNA reads TGCAGTGCTAGCGTTAGTAACGATTCTCCCCTCCACTTT.

This clonotype was observed a few times. This chain links TRBV29-1 with TRBJ2-1, with 12 positions matching TRBD2. With V trimmed by 5 bases and J by 6 bases, 5 bases remained unmatched. Looked up from germline, CDR1 is SQVTM and CDR2 is ANQGSEA. The CDR3 length is 14 residues. CDR3 sequence: CSVTLAGGPNEQFF. In DNA form, the CDR3 reads TGCAGCGTTACCCTAGCGGGAGGGCCCAATGAGCAGTTCTTC.

This clonotype came up a few times. This chain links TRBV11-3 with TRBJ2-1, with D possibly being TRBD2 (6 bases). V was cut by 5 bases and J by 3 bases, with 11 bases left in between. There are 14 residues in the CDR3. Germline V gene lookup returns CDR1 SGHNT and CDR2 YENEEA. CDR3 bases: TGTGCCAGCAGCCAGGGACTTTACTACAATGAGCAGTTCTTC. Translated: CASSQGLYYNEQFF.

The chain is built from TRBV7-6 and TRBJ2-7; D gene unclear. Germline CDR1 is SGHVS and CDR2 is FNYEAQ. This CDR3 has 15 amino acids. V was clipped by 3 bases and J by 0 bases, with 12 bases between them. The CDR3 DNA is TGTGCCAGCAGCTTTGGGGTTACCAGCTCCTACGAGCAGTACTTC. Amino acids: CASSFGVTSSYEQYF.

The chain is built from TRBV5-6 and TRBJ1-2, with a possible D match to TRBD1 (5 bases). The CDR3 is made up of 14 amino acids. Trimming left V 1 base short and J 12 bases short, with 19 bases between. Germline V gene data show CDR1 as SGHDT and CDR2 as YYEEEE. The CDR3 DNA sequence: TGTGCCAGCAGCTTGAGACGATCCGGGACGATAAACACCTTC. It codes for CASSLRRSGTINTF.

The sample holds a few counts of this clonotype. The chain has TRBV28 and TRBJ2-3, with no clear D. The CDR3 is 16 amino acids. Trimming cost V 3 bases and J 1 base, with 14 bases left between them. Germline V CDR1 and CDR2: MDHEN, SYDVKM. CDR3 nucleotide sequence: TGTGCCAGCAGTTTCGATACAGTATCTGGCACAGATACGCAGTATTTT. It translates to CASSFDTVSGTDTQYF.

This clonotype was seen many times. The chain couples TRBV20-1 to TRBJ2-7, with 9 bases aligning to TRBD2. Germline values: CDR1 DFQATT, CDR2 SNEGSKA (reference sequence). Trimming took 3 bases from V and 0 from J; bases not matched to a gene: 3. This CDR3 spans 14 amino acids. CDR3 DNA: TGCAGTGCTAGGCTAGCGGGGACCTCCTACGAGCAGTACTTC. It encodes CSARLAGTSYEQYF.

This clonotype was picked up many times. V gene TRBV29-1 combines with J gene TRBJ2-5; no firm D call. Germline-derived CDR1 and CDR2 are SQVTM and ANQGSEA. V dropped 6 bases and J dropped 4 bases, with 9 bases sitting between them. The CDR3 spans 11 residues. This chain's CDR3 is CSVLWAETQYF. In DNA, the CDR3 is TGCAGCGTCTTATGGGCAGAGACCCAGTACTTC. The whole variable domain, filled in from reference TRBV29-1 and TRBJ2-5, reads SAVISQKPSRDICQRGTSLTIQCQVDSQVTMMFWYRQQPGQSLTLIATANQGSEATYESGFVIDKFPISRPNLTFSTLTVSNMSPEDSSIYLCSVLWAETQYFGPGTRLLVL.

J is TRBJ1-5 and V is TRBV7-9, with unresolved D. The CDR3 runs to 14 residues. Germline values: CDR1 SEHNR, CDR2 FQNEAQ (reference sequence). V was clipped by 5 bases and J by 0 bases, with 8 bases between them. This CDR3 is CASSPRNSNQPQHF. For the CDR3, the DNA is TGTGCCAGCAGCCCCCGAAATAGCAATCAGCCCCAGCATTTT.

The chain recombines TRBV5-1 with TRBJ2-1; TRBD2 matches 8 bases. The CDR3 is 16 amino acids. Germline V gene data show CDR1 as SGHRS and CDR2 as YFSETQ. Trimming at V came to 3 bases and at J to 4 bases, leaving 9 bases not matched to a gene. The CDR3: CASSSLSGSVYNEQFF. CDR3 DNA sequence: TGCGCCAGCAGCTCCCTGAGCGGGAGCGTATACAATGAGCAGTTCTTC.

Only a few counts were recorded for this clonotype. The chain links TRBV29-1 to TRBJ2-6; maybe TRBD1 (5 bases). The germline CDR1 and CDR2 sequences are SQVTM and ANQGSEA. V lost 4 bases to trimming and J lost 0 bases, with 13 bases between them. This CDR3 contains 16 residues. In DNA, the CDR3 is TGCAGCGTTGCTGGTCAGGGCTTCTCTGGGGCCAACGTCCTGACTTTC. This sequence encodes CSVAGQGFSGANVLTF.

The V call is TRBV19, the J call TRBJ1-2, with D uncertain. Germline V gives CDR1 LNHDA, CDR2 SQIVND (reference sequence). Trimming took 0 bases from V and 4 from J, leaving 12 bases between them. The length of the CDR3 is 15 residues. CDR3 protein: CASSIEAGGLYGYTF. The CDR3 DNA reads as TGTGCCAGTAGTATAGAGGCAGGAGGACTCTATGGCTACACCTTC.

This clonotype was found many times. The CDR3 bases are TGTGCCAGCAGTCCCCGGGACGGGAAGATCACATACAATGAGCAGTTCTTC. This encodes CASSPRDGKITYNEQFF. This chain uses TRBV27 with TRBJ2-1; either TRBD1 or TRBD2 may supply D (5 bases each). V was shortened by 5 bases and J by 4 bases, with 21 bases between the two germline ends. Germline values: CDR1 MNHEY, CDR2 SMNVEV (reference sequence). The CDR3 extends over 17 amino acids.

At least ten counts were recorded for this clonotype. The chain is built from TRBV29-1 and TRBJ1-1; weak D call: TRBD1 (5 bases). The CDR3 spans 13 residues. Trimming removed 3 bases at V and 2 bases at J, with 10 bases between. CDR1 SQVTM and CDR2 ANQGSEA come from the germline V gene. The CDR3 sequence: CSVDQGPNTEAFF. In DNA, the CDR3 is TGCAGCGTTGATCAGGGCCCAAACACTGAAGCTTTCTTT.

The chain recombines TRBV2 with TRBJ2-1; D could derive from TRBD1 or TRBD2 (6 bases each). Germline values: CDR1 SNHLY, CDR2 FYNNEI. This CDR3 has 13 amino acids. The V end lost 7 bases, the J end lost 7 bases, and 14 bases lay between the germline ends. CDR3 region: CASTPGGGNEQFF. The CDR3 bases are TGTGCCAGCACTCCAGGAGGGGGAAATGAGCAGTTCTTC.

V is TRBV7-8 and J is TRBJ2-3; 16 bases are shared with TRBD2. Trimming cost V 4 bases and J 5 bases; bases outside gene matches: 6. CDR3 length: 17 amino acids. The germline CDR1 and CDR2 sequences are SGHVS and FQNEAQ. CDR3 region: CASSSGTSGRAGDTQYF. The DNA of the CDR3 is TGTGCCAGCAGCTCCGGGACTAGCGGGAGGGCCGGAGATACGCAGTATTTT.

The chain couples TRBV27 to TRBJ2-3; TRBD2 matches 11 bases. CDR3 length: 20 residues. The ends lost 5 bases at V and 0 bases at J; junction bases unmatched: 16. Germline V gene lookup returns CDR1 MNHEY and CDR2 SMNVEV (reference sequence). The CDR3 DNA reads as TGTGCCAGCAGTATACGACTAGCGGGGAGCGGGACCCCTAGCACAGATACGCAGTATTTT. This translates into CASSIRLAGSGTPSTDTQYF.

This clonotype was detected only a few times. The gene calls are TRBV5-1 and TRBJ2-3; D may match TRBD1 or TRBD2 (5 bases each). Germline lookup yields CDR1 SGHRS and CDR2 YFSETQ. Trimming stripped 5 bases from V and 4 bases from J, with 14 bases between. This CDR3 spans 14 amino acids. CDR3 sequence: CASRRGLVPDTQYF. The CDR3 bases are TGCGCCAGCAGGAGGGGCCTTGTCCCAGATACGCAGTATTTT.

In its sample, this clonotype was seen a few times. Sequence at one end of the junction differs from germline and may be a read error. J is TRBJ1-1 and V is TRBV24-1, with no clear D. Germline-derived CDR1 and CDR2 are KGHDR and SFDVKD. The CDR3 extends over 11 amino acids. The CDR3 sequence: CATSASSTLSF. CDR3 bases: TGTGCCACCAGTGCCTCCTCGACATTAAGCTTT.

This clonotype was seen a few times. Written as DNA, the CDR3 is TGTGCCAGCAGCTTAGACTGGAGGAGGGGATACTCTGGAAACACCATATATTTT. Amino acids: CASSLDWRRGYSGNTIYF. V usage is TRBV11-1 and J usage is TRBJ1-3, with TRBD1 as a possible D gene (5 bases). Germline V gene data show CDR1 as SGHAT and CDR2 as FQDESV (reference sequence). The CDR3 loop spans 18 amino acids. With 1 base removed from V and 0 bases from J, the gap between germline ends came to 16 bases.

This clonotype showed up just a few times. The genes are TRBV7-2 and TRBJ2-7; TRBD1 matches at 9 bases. This CDR3 has 15 residues. CDR1 is SGHTA, CDR2 FQGNSA, per germline. Trimming cost V 2 bases and J 4 bases; bases outside gene matches: 6. The CDR3 here is CASSLRRQGGYEQYF. CDR3 nucleotides: TGTGCCAGCAGCTTAAGGCGACAGGGGGGTTACGAGCAGTACTTC.

This clonotype was counted only a few times. The chain combines TRBV6-2 or TRBV6-3 with TRBJ2-1, with D tentatively TRBD2 (6 bases). The length of the CDR3 is 14 residues. Trimming removed 6 bases at V and 7 bases at J, with 16 bases between. Germline CDR1 and CDR2: MNHEY and SVGEGT. CDR3 nucleotides: TGTGCCAGCAGCTTCAGCAAACGGGGGAATGAGCAGTTCTTC. The encoded protein is CASSFSKRGNEQFF.

This clonotype has a handful of counts. V gene TRBV20-1 combines with J gene TRBJ2-2, with 7 bases matching TRBD2. This CDR3 region has 14 residues. V gave up 1 base and J gave up 4 bases; unmatched junction bases: 3. Looked up from germline, CDR1 is DFQATT and CDR2 is SNEGSKA (reference sequence). Here the CDR3 reads CSARAGRVTGELFF. CDR3 coding DNA: TGCAGTGCTAGAGCGGGGAGGGTCACCGGGGAGCTGTTTTTT.

CDR3 sequence reads: CASSPPVGYNEQFF. CDR3 nucleotides: TGTGCCAGCAGCCCCCCCGTAGGATACAATGAGCAGTTCTTC. V gene TRBV7-9 combines with J gene TRBJ2-1, with D uncertain. The germline CDR1 and CDR2 sequences are SEHNR and FQNEAQ (reference sequence). V was pared by 5 bases and J by 4 bases, with 12 bases between. The CDR3 has 14 amino acids.